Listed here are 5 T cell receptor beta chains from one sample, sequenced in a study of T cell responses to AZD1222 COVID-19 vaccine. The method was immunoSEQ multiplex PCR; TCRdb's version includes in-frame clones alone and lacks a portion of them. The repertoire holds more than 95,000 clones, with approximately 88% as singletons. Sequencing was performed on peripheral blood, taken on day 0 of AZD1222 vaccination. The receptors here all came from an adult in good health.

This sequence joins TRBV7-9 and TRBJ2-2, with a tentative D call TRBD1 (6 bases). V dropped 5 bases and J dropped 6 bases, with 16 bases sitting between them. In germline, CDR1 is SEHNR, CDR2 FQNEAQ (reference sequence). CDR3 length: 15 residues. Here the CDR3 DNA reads TGTGCCAGCAGCCTACAGGGTATGGACGCCGGGGAGCTGTTTTTT. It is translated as CASSLQGMDAGELFF.

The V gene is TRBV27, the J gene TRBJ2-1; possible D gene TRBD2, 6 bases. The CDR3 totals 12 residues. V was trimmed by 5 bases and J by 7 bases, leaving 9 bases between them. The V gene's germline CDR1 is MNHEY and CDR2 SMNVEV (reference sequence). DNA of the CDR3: TGTGCCAGCAGTAGGGGAGGTAATGAGCAGTTCTTC. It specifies CASSRGGNEQFF.

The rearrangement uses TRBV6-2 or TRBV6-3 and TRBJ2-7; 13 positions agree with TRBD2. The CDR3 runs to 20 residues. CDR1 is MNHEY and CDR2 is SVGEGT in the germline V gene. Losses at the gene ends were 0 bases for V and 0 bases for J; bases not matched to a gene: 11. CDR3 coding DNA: TGTGCCAGCAGTTACTCGGGGCCGGGACTAGCGGGGTCTTTCTCCTACGAGCAGTACTTC. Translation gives CASSYSGPGLAGSFSYEQYF.

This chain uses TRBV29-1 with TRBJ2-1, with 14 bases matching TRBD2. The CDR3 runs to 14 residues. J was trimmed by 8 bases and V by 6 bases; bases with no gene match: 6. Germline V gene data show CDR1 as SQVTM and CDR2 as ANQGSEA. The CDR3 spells CSVRTSGGKYEQFF. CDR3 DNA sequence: TGCAGCGTACGGACTAGCGGGGGGAAATATGAGCAGTTCTTC.

The CDR3 region has the DNA TGTGCCAGTAGTATAGGGCTACTAGAGGATACGCAGTATTTT. Protein product: CASSIGLLEDTQYF. The V gene is TRBV19, the J gene TRBJ2-3, with TRBD2 as a possible D gene (5 bases). Germline V gene sequence: CDR1 LNHDA, CDR2 SQIVND (reference sequence). The CDR3 spans 14 residues. The V gene lost 1 base and the J gene lost 6 bases, with 11 bases spanning the gap.